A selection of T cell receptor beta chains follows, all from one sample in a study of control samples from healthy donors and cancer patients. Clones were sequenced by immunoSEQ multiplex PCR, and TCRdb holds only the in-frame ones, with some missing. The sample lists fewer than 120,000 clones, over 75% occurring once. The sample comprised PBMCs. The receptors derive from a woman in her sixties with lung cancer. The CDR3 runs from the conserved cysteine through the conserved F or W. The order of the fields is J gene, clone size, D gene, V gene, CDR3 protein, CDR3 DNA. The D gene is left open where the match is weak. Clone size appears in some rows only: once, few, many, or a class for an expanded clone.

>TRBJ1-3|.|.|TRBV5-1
CASSLIPDSGNTIYF
TGCGCCAGCAGCTTGATCCCCGACTCTGGAAACACCATATATTTT
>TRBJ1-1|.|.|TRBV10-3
CAISFRDSEGVNTEAFF
TGTGCCATCAGTTTCCGGGACTCCGAGGGGGTCAACACTGAAGCTTTCTTT
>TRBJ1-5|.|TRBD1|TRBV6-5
CASSTETGVDQPQHF
TGTGCCAGCAGCACGGAGACAGGGGTAGATCAGCCCCAGCATTTT
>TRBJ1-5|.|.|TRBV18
CASSPNQGSNQPQHF
TGTGCCAGCTCGCCCAATCAGGGGAGCAATCAGCCCCAGCATTTT
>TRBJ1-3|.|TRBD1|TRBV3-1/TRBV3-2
CASSPTGTDSGNTIYF
TGTGCCAGCAGCCCCACCGGGACAGACTCTGGAAACACCATATATTTT
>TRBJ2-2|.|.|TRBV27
CASATQLGAPGELFF
TGTGCCAGCGCCACACAACTAGGGGCTCCCGGGGAGCTGTTTTTT
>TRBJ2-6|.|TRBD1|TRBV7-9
CASSLGQGGSGANVLTF
TGTGCCAGCAGCTTGGGACAGGGCGGCTCTGGGGCCAACGTCCTGACTTTC
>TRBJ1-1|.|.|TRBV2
CASSGDGNTEAFF
TGTGCCAGCAGTGGGGACGGGAACACTGAAGCTTTCTTT
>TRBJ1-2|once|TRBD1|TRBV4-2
CASRSGQGIYGYTF
TGTGCCAGCAGGTCCGGACAGGGGATTTATGGCTACACCTTC
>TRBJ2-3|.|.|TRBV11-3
CASSTIGADTQYF
TGTGCCAGCAGCACAATCGGGGCAGATACGCAGTATTTT
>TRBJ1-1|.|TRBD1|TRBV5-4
CASSLGTGPSGGAAFF
TGTGCCAGCAGCTTGGGGACAGGGCCCTCGGGGGGAGCAGCTTTCTTT
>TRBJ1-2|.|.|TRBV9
CASSVARNYGYTF
TGTGCCAGCAGCGTAGCCCGTAACTATGGCTACACCTTC
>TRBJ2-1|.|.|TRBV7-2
CASSLVGGNEQFF
TGTGCCAGCAGCTTAGTAGGGGGGAATGAGCAGTTCTTC
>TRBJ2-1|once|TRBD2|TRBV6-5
CASSLERGGYNEQFF
TGTGCCAGCAGCCTGGAGCGGGGGGGCTACAATGAGCAGTTCTTC
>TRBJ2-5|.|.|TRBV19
CASSVKTGTQTQYF
TGTGCCAGTAGCGTTAAAACCGGGACTCAGACCCAGTACTTC
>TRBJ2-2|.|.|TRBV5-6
CASSPDLYTGELFF
TGTGCCAGCAGTCCCGACTTGTACACCGGGGAGCTGTTTTTT
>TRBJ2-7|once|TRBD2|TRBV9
CASSVGLAGGLAEEQYF
TGTGCCAGCAGCGTAGGACTAGCGGGCGGTCTTGCAGAAGAGCAGTACTTC
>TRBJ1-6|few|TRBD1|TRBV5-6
CASSPAGTRTGNNSPLHF
TGTGCCAGCAGCCCCGCGGGAACCAGGACAGGGAACAATTCACCCCTCCACTTT
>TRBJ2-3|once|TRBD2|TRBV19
CASSTSGSADTQYF
TGTGCCAGTAGTACGAGCGGGAGCGCGGATACGCAGTATTTT
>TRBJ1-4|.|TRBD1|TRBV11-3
CASSLKHGTALNEKLFF
TGTGCCAGCAGCCTCAAACATGGGACAGCCCTTAATGAAAAACTGTTTTTT
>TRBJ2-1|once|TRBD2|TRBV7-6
CASSLGVGLAAYNEQFF
TGTGCCAGCAGCTTAGGGGTGGGACTAGCGGCTTACAATGAGCAGTTCTTC
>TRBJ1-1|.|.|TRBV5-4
CASSLGWRQGNTAFF
TGTGCCAGCAGCTTGGGTTGGCGGCAGGGTAATACGGCTTTCTTT
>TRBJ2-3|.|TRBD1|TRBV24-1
CATSDTKQGAVSTDTQYF
TGTGCCACCAGTGATACCAAACAGGGGGCCGTTAGCACAGATACGCAGTATTTT
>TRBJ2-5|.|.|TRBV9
CASSPQGFGETQYF
TGTGCCAGCAGCCCACAGGGATTCGGGGAGACCCAGTACTTC
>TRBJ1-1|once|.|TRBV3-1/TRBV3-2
CASSQNGPIEAFF
TGTGCCAGCAGCCAGAACGGCCCGATTGAAGCTTTCTTT
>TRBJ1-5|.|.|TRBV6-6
CASSTGQTYSNQPQHF
TGTGCCAGCAGTACCGGACAGACTTATAGCAATCAGCCCCAGCATTTT
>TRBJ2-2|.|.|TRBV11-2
CASSLQNTGELFF
TGTGCCAGCAGCCTACAAAACACCGGGGAGCTGTTTTTT
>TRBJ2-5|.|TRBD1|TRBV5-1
CASSDVTGQGLETQYF
TGCGCCAGCAGCGATGTTACGGGACAGGGGTTAGAGACCCAGTACTTC
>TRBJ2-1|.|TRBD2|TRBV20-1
CSASLGLESFNEQFF
TGCAGTGCTAGTCTAGGACTAGAATCCTTTAATGAGCAGTTCTTC
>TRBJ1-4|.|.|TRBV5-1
CASSLNIYEKLFF
TGCGCCAGCAGCTTGAACATTTATGAAAAACTGTTTTTT
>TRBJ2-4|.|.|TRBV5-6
CASSLRAGKNIQYF
TGTGCCAGCAGCTTGAGAGCAGGCAAAAACATTCAGTACTTC
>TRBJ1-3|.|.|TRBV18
CASSPGSLSGSGNTIYF
TGTGCCAGCTCACCAGGTAGCCTGAGTGGCTCTGGAAACACCATATATTTT
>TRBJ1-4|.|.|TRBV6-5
CASSYSISTANEKLFF
TGTGCCAGCAGTTACTCGATAAGTACTGCTAATGAAAAACTGTTTTTT
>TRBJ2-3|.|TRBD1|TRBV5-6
CASSLDRGAVDTQYF
TGTGCCAGCAGCTTGGACAGGGGGGCTGTAGATACGCAGTATTTT
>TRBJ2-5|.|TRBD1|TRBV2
CASSPGQGIIGETQYF
TGTGCCAGCAGTCCCGGACAGGGGATAATAGGAGAGACCCAGTACTTC
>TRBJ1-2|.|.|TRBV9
CASTQTGDYGYTF
TGTGCCAGCACCCAGACAGGTGACTATGGCTACACCTTC
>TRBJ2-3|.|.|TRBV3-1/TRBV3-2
CASSQGPLRGVTQYF
TGTGCCAGCAGCCAAGGCCCTCTTAGGGGGGTAACGCAGTATTTT
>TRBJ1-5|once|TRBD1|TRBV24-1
CATSASGTGYSNQPQHF
TGTGCCACCAGTGCCAGCGGGACAGGGTATAGCAATCAGCCCCAGCATTTT
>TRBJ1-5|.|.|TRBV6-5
CASSYNGYSNQPQHF
TGTGCCAGCAGTTACAACGGGTATAGCAATCAGCCCCAGCATTTT
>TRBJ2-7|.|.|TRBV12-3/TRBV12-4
CASSRGEGHEQYF
TGTGCCAGCAGTAGGGGGGAGGGCCACGAGCAGTACTTC
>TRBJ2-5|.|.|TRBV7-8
CASSFEARGGETQYF
TGTGCCAGCAGCTTCGAGGCGCGGGGCGGAGAGACCCAGTACTTC
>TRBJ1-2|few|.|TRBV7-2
CASSLEEGTGGYGYTF
TGTGCCAGCAGCTTAGAGGAGGGTACTGGGGGCTATGGCTACACCTTC
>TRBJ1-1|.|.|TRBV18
CASSPRYIGNTEAFF
TGTGCCAGCTCACCCCGGTATATAGGGAACACTGAAGCTTTCTTT
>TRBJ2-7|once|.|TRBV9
CASSVAAGPGYEQYF
TGTGCCAGCAGCGTAGCAGCCGGCCCCGGCTACGAGCAGTACTTC
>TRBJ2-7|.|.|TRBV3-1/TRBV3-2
CASSQAPGDPYEQYF
TGTGCCAGCAGCCAAGCCCCGGGAGACCCCTACGAGCAGTACTTC
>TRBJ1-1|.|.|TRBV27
CASSLEVSFNTEAFF
TGTGCCAGCAGTTTAGAGGTCTCCTTTAACACTGAAGCTTTCTTT
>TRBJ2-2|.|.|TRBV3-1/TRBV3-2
CASSQGGTNTGELFF
TGTGCCAGCAGCCAAGGCGGGACTAACACCGGGGAGCTGTTTTTT
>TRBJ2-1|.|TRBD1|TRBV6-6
CASSPPGQGDEQFF
TGTGCCAGCAGTCCCCCCGGACAGGGGGATGAGCAGTTCTTC
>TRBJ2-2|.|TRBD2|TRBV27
CASSLVPGLAGGRFTGELFF
TGTGCCAGCAGTTTAGTCCCCGGCCTAGCGGGGGGTAGGTTCACCGGGGAGCTGTTTTTT
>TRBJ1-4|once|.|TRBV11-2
CASSLWGDPGGEKLFF
TGTGCCAGCAGCTTATGGGGGGACCCCGGGGGTGAAAAACTGTTTTTT
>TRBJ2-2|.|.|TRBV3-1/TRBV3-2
CASSSTGLNTGELFF
TGTGCCAGCAGCTCGACAGGACTGAACACCGGGGAGCTGTTTTTT
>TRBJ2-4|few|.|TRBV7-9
CASSLPRRLAKNIQYF
TGTGCCAGCAGCTTACCCAGGAGGTTAGCCAAAAACATTCAGTACTTC
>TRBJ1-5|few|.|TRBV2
CASSEGSNQPQHF
TGTGCCAGCAGTGAGGGCAGCAATCAGCCCCAGCATTTT